This T cell receptor (beta chain) emerged from a study of T cell responses to AZD1222 COVID-19 vaccine. Study findings and constraints: Spike-specific TCR breadth and depth both grew after two AZD1222 doses. Sampled repertoires all dated from after the peak T cell response. Baseline antibody screening turned up just six seropositive AZD1222 recipients.

Turning to this clone: What it binds is unknown. Germline and junction disagree at one end, which may indicate a read error.

This CDR3 has 14 amino acids. The germline V gene encodes CDR1 SGHNT and CDR2 YENEEA. Assay: immunoSEQ multiplex PCR; the TCRdb copy retains only in-frame clones and omits some. The data hold around 150,000 clones, with around 92% observed a single time. The V call is TRBV11-3, the J call TRBJ2-3; possible D gene TRBD2, 6 bases. The sequencing here drew on peripheral blood, taken on day 0 of MenACWY control vaccination. The source is an adult in good health. DNA of the CDR3: TGTGCCAGCAACTTAGCGGCTAGCACAGATACGCAGTATTTT. Protein product: CASNLAASTDTQYF.